This entry lists 5 T cell receptor beta chains sequenced from one sample in a study of T-cell memory formation after mild COVID-19. Each CDR3 protein is one row after TCRdb ran MiXCR on the 5' RACE reads. The sample yields over 400,000 distinct CDR3 sequences, more than 20% seen once. Sequencing input: PBMCs or a T cell subset sorted from them (not recorded which). Receptors originate from an adult woman who had mild COVID-19 (a few samples of this study predate the infection). Cell type and time point are not known.

This rearrangement joins TRBV20-1 to TRBJ1-1; TRBD1 matches at 10 bases. This CDR3 has 15 residues. The V gene end was trimmed by 3 bases and the J gene end by 1 base; junction bases not matched to a gene: 5. The germline V gene has CDR1 DFQATT and CDR2 SNEGSKA (reference sequence). The CDR3 nucleotides are TGCAGTGCTAGTATAAGGACAGGGGGGAACACTGAAGCTTTCTTT. It encodes CSASIRTGGNTEAFF.

This chain joins TRBV6-5 and TRBJ2-3, with TRBD2 matching 8 bases. Looked up from germline, CDR1 is MNHEY and CDR2 is SVGAGI. With V trimmed by 0 bases and J by 2 bases, 7 bases remained unmatched. This CDR3 is built from 17 residues. This CDR3 is CASSYSMSGGPTDTQYF. The DNA for the CDR3 is TGTGCCAGCAGTTACTCGATGTCGGGGGGGCCCACAGATACGCAGTATTTT.

The chain joins TRBV29-1 to TRBJ1-1; D uncertain. The V and J ends lost 1 base and 1 base respectively, with 10 bases between them. The V gene's germline CDR1 is SQVTM and CDR2 ANQGSEA. CDR3 size: 14 residues. The CDR3 DNA sequence: TGCAGCGTTGAAGGCGTAAATGGGAACACTGAAGCTTTCTTT. Protein: CSVEGVNGNTEAFF.

This clonotype was observed a few times. The genes are TRBV5-1 and TRBJ2-7; 9 positions agree with TRBD1. V trimming: 5 bases; J trimming: 5 bases; junction bases outside the gene matches: 8. The CDR3 spans 14 residues. CDR1 is SGHRS and CDR2 is YFSETQ in the germline V gene. CDR3 region: CASRKQGAGDEQYF. The CDR3 DNA is TGCGCCAGCAGGAAACAGGGGGCAGGGGACGAGCAGTACTTC. The complete variable domain, with remaining parts taken from reference TRBV5-1 and TRBJ2-7, reads KAGVTQTPRYLIKTRGQQVTLSCSPISGHRSVSWYQQTPGQGLQFLFEYFSETQRNKGNFPGRFSGRQFSNSRSEMNVSTLELGDSALYLCASRKQGAGDEQYFGPGTRLTVT.

This clonotype was observed a handful of times. The chain employs TRBV29-1 and TRBJ2-7; a possible D gene is TRBD2 (5 bases). This CDR3 has 14 residues. Germline V gene data show CDR1 as SQVTM and CDR2 as ANQGSEA. V lost 0 bases and J 2 bases, leaving 11 bases between the germline ends. The CDR3 loop reads CSVEEGGPTYEQYF. CDR3 DNA: TGCAGCGTTGAAGAGGGCGGGCCGACCTACGAGCAGTACTTC.